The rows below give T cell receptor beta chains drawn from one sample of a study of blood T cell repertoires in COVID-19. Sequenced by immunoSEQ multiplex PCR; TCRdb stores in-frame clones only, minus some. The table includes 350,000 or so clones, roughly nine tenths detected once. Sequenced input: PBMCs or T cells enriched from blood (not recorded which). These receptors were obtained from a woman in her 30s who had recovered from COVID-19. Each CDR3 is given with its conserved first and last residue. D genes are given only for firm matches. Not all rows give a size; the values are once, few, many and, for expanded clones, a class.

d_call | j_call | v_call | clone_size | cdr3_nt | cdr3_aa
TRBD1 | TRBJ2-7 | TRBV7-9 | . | TGTGCCAGCAGCTTACCGGGACAGGGCTACGAGCAGTACTTC | CASSLPGQGYEQYF
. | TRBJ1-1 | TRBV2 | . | TGTGCCAGCACCCGGGACACTGAAGCTTTCTTT | CASTRDTEAFF
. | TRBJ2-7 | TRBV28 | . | TGTGCCAGCAGAAATGGACAACTCCTCTCCTACGAGCAGTACTTC | CASRNGQLLSYEQYF
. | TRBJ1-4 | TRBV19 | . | TGTGCCAGTAGTCCTACGCGTGAAAAACTGTTTTTT | CASSPTREKLFF
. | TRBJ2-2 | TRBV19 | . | TGTGCCAGTAGTATAGTCGGAGCTTACACCGGGGAGCTGTTTTTT | CASSIVGAYTGELFF
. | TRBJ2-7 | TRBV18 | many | TGTGCCAGCTCACCGGGCCTAAACTCCTACGAGCAGTACTTC | CASSPGLNSYEQYF
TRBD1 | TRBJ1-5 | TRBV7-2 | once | TGTGCCAGCAGCCGGGGACAGGCCGGCAATCAGCCCCAGCATTTT | CASSRGQAGNQPQHF
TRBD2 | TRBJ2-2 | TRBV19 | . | TGTGCCAGTAGTCAACGTCGGGGGGCGAACACCGGGGAGCTGTTTTTT | CASSQRRGANTGELFF
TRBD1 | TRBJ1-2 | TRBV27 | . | TGTGCCAGCAGCCACAGGGGATCGGAGTATGGCTACACCTTC | CASSHRGSEYGYTF
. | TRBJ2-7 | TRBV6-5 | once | TGTGCCAGCAGTCCGGGACAAGGGGCCCACGAGCAGTACTTC | CASSPGQGAHEQYF
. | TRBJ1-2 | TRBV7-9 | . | TGTGCCAGCAGCCCCGGGGGAGGTGGCTACACCTTC | CASSPGGGGYTF
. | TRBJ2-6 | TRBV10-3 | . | TGTGCTTCGACGGCAGGGGCCATCTCTGGGGCCAACGTCCTGACTTTC | CASTAGAISGANVLTF
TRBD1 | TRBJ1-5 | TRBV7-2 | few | TGTGCCAGCAGCTTAGCTCAGGGGGTAAGCAATCAGCCCCAGCATTTT | CASSLAQGVSNQPQHF
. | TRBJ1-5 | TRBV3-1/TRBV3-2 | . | TGTGCCAGCAGCCGGATGCAGGGCCAGCCCCAGCATTTT | CASSRMQGQPQHF
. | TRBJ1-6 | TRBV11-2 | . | TGTGCCAGCAGCTCGGACATAATAGGGAGGTGGGTATATAATTCACCCCTCCACTTT | CASSSDIIGRWVYNSPLHF
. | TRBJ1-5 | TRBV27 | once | TGTGCCAGCAGTATCACAGGGAGCGGCAATCAGCCCCAGCATTTT | CASSITGSGNQPQHF
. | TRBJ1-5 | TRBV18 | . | TGTGCCAGCTCACCAAGTGGTGCGGCGGGGGGACAGCCCCAGCATTTT | CASSPSGAAGGQPQHF
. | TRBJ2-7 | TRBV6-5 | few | TGTGCCAGCAGCCGCGGGACAGAAGCCTACGAGCAGTACTTC | CASSRGTEAYEQYF
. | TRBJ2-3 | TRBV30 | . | TGTGCCTGGAGTCCGGGACTCACAGATACGCAGTATTTT | CAWSPGLTDTQYF
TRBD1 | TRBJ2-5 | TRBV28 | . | TGTGCCAGCGGAAGGACAGGGGCCCAAGAGACCCAGTACTTC | CASGRTGAQETQYF
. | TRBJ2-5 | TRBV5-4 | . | TGTGCCAGCAGCTTGGACCTACAAGAGACCCAGTACTTC | CASSLDLQETQYF
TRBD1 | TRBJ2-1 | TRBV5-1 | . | TGCGCCAGCAGCTTTGCCAGGGGGATGAACAATGAGCAGTTCTTC | CASSFARGMNNEQFF